The 22 T cell receptor beta chains listed next were all sequenced from one sample in a study of spatial heterogeneity in lung cancer. Stated time point: sample taken at primary tumor resection. Unsorted whole RNA samples from tumor, nontumor lung or frozen PBMC were sequenced. One entry per CDR3 protein results from TCRdb running MiXCR on the 5' RACE reads. Among around 60,000 distinct CDR3 sequences listed, about 8% were seen once. Sample: PBMCs, taken at surgery. These receptors were collected from a female donor with early-stage non-small cell lung cancer.

This clonotype was detected only a few times. The rearrangement uses TRBV3-1 and TRBJ1-6; the D is unclear. The CDR3 sequence is 17 residues long. CDR1 and CDR2 from the germline V gene are LGHDT and YNNKEL (reference sequence). Trimming took off 1 base at V and 6 bases at J, with 16 bases between the two ends. CDR3 sequence (DNA): TGTGCCAGCAGCCAAGTGAGACGGGTGGATGGTAATTCACCCCTCCACTTT. Translation gives CASSQVRRVDGNSPLHF.

This clonotype appeared many times. This chain connects TRBV5-1 to TRBJ2-3; 9 nucleotides align to TRBD2. Germline CDR1 and CDR2: SGHRS and YFSETQ. The CDR3 covers 15 residues. V lost 4 bases and J lost 1; bases outside the gene matches: 4. The CDR3 here is CASSPERGGTDTQYF. The CDR3 region has the DNA TGCGCCAGCAGCCCGGAGCGGGGGGGCACAGATACGCAGTATTTT.

V usage is TRBV7-2 and J usage is TRBJ2-5; TRBD1 or TRBD2 may be the D gene (5 bases each). V gave up 3 bases and J gave up 7 bases, with 21 bases separating them. The CDR3 spans 16 residues. CDR1 and CDR2 (germline): SGHTA, FQGNSA. CDR3: CASSLGVGQIRATQYF. CDR3 DNA: TGTGCCAGCAGCTTGGGGGTGGGTCAGATAAGAGCGACCCAGTACTTC. The full variable domain, completed using reference TRBV7-2 and TRBJ2-5, is GAGVSQSPSNKVTEKGKDVELRCDPISGHTALYWYRQSLGQGLEFLIYFQGNSAPDKSGLPSDRFSAERTGGSVSTLTIQRTQQEDSAVYLCASSLGVGQIRATQYFGPGTRLLVL.

This clonotype came up many times. The chain links TRBV6-5 to TRBJ1-6, with D possibly matching TRBD1 (6 bases). The germline V gene encodes CDR1 MNHEY and CDR2 SVGAGI. V lost 8 bases to trimming and J lost 8 bases, with 19 bases between them. CDR3 length: 15 amino acids. This CDR3 is CASQGGPLSDSPLHF. CDR3 sequence (DNA): TGTGCCAGCCAAGGGGGACCTCTATCCGATTCACCCCTCCACTTT.

This clonotype turned up a few times. This chain joins TRBV19 and TRBJ2-4; TRBD1 is a possible D gene (6 bases). Germline V gives CDR1 LNHDA, CDR2 SQIVND (reference sequence). The CDR3 is 16 residues long. Trimming removed 7 bases at V and 2 bases at J, with 18 bases between. The CDR3 DNA reads as TGTGCCAGTACTCCCTCCGCCACAGGGACCAAAAACATTCAGTACTTC. It specifies CASTPSATGTKNIQYF.

This chain connects TRBV7-8 to TRBJ1-1; D is perhaps TRBD1 (5 bases). Trimming removed 1 base at V and 6 bases at J, with 18 bases between. The CDR3 has 16 amino acids. CDR1 is SGHVS, CDR2 FQNEAQ, per germline. CDR3 nucleotide sequence: TGTGCCAGCAGCTTAGGGGGGAGAGGTATCTTCGCTGAAGCTTTCTTT. Protein: CASSLGGRGIFAEAFF.

At least ten counts were recorded for this clonotype. J is TRBJ2-7 and V is TRBV28, with D possibly being TRBD2 (7 bases). Looked up from germline, CDR1 is MDHEN and CDR2 is SYDVKM. V was clipped by 5 bases and J by 7 bases, with 27 bases between them. This CDR3 is built from 17 residues. CDR3 coding DNA: TGTGCCAGCAGTCGCCCCCGGGGCGGGGGCCCCTCGGGTGAGCAGTACTTC. Protein product: CASSRPRGGGPSGEQYF. Drawing the rest from reference TRBV28 and TRBJ2-7, the complete variable domain is DVKVTQSSRYLVKRTGEKVFLECVQDMDHENMFWYRQDPGLGLRLIYFSYDVKMKEKGDIPEGYSVSREKKERFSLILESASTNQTSMYLCASSRPRGGGPSGEQYFGPGTRLTVT.

The J gene is TRBJ1-3, the V gene TRBV7-2; D is unclear. The CDR3 contains 14 residues. V was cut by 5 bases and J by 0 bases, with 8 bases left in between. Germline V lookup: CDR1 SGHTA, CDR2 FQGNSA. The CDR3 nucleotides read TGTGCCAGCAGCGAGGGCTTCTCTGGAAACACCATATATTTT. Translating gives CASSEGFSGNTIYF.

The CDR3 loop reads CATDFGTPRDTQYF. CDR3 in DNA: TGTGCCACCGATTTCGGGACTCCTCGGGATACGCAGTATTTT. The chain combines TRBV10-3 with TRBJ2-3; D possibly corresponds to TRBD2 (6 bases). Germline-derived CDR1 and CDR2 are ENHRY and SYGVKD. The CDR3 consists of 14 residues. V was clipped by 10 bases and J by 6 bases, with 20 bases between them.

This clonotype turned up a few times. The V and J genes are TRBV5-6 and TRBJ1-3; 12 bases are shared with TRBD1. Germline CDR1 is SGHDT and CDR2 is YYEEEE. The length of the CDR3 is 17 residues. The V gene end was trimmed by 2 bases and the J gene end by 5 bases; junction bases not matched to a gene: 8. The CDR3 coding sequence is TGTGCCAGCAGCTTTCGAGGGGACAGGGGGCGAAGAAACACCATATATTTT. Encoded protein: CASSFRGDRGRRNTIYF.

This clonotype was counted ten times or more. This chain joins TRBV12-3 or TRBV12-4 and TRBJ2-7; TRBD1 matches 7 bases. The CDR3 totals 13 residues. The V segment lost 1 base and the J segment 7 bases; nucleotides outside the gene matches: 4. CDR3 in DNA: TGTGCCAGCAGTTTAGGGGACAGATCTGAGCAGTACGTC. It codes for CASSLGDRSEQYV.

The rearrangement links TRBV15 to TRBJ2-7; D remains ambiguous. The CDR3 has 15 residues. V gave up 1 base and J gave up 6 bases, with 16 bases separating them. Germline CDR1 reads LNHNV; CDR2 reads YYDKDF (reference sequence). The CDR3 reads CATSRASQDASEQYV. CDR3 sequence (DNA): TGTGCCACCAGCAGAGCAAGTCAGGACGCAAGCGAGCAGTACGTC.

This clonotype turned up a few times. The chain is built from TRBV20-1 and TRBJ1-2, with D possibly TRBD1 on 5 matching bases. V was pared by 5 bases and J by 6 bases, with 10 bases between. Germline CDR1 DFQATT, CDR2 SNEGSKA (reference sequence). This CDR3 spans 11 amino acids. The CDR3 region is CSAFLGDGYTF. CDR3 in DNA: TGCAGTGCTTTCCTAGGGGATGGCTACACCTTC.

This clonotype was detected ten times or more. This chain connects TRBV6-4 to TRBJ2-6; the D gene is possibly TRBD1 (6 bases). The V and J ends lost 8 bases and 0 bases respectively, with 14 bases between them. Germline V gives CDR1 MRHNA, CDR2 SNTAGT. The CDR3 has 16 amino acids. The CDR3 reads CASARTVSSGANVLTF. CDR3 nucleotides: TGTGCCAGCGCAAGGACAGTCTCCTCTGGGGCCAACGTCCTGACTTTC.

This clonotype was seen repeatedly, ten times or more. The rearrangement links TRBV6-1 to TRBJ1-1; D is unclear. V was clipped by 9 bases and J by 4 bases, with 18 bases between them. The length of the CDR3 is 14 residues. Germline V CDR1 and CDR2: MNHNS, SASEGT. The chain's CDR3 is CASTPRTRGTEAFF. CDR3 nucleotides: TGTGCCAGTACTCCCCGGACTCGCGGCACTGAAGCTTTCTTT.

Comment on this clonotype: A single base separates this from a much larger clone, so it may be a read error. The rearrangement links TRBV10-3 to TRBJ2-7, with 8 bases fitting TRBD2. Trimming cost V 9 bases and J 6 bases; bases outside gene matches: 13. The CDR3 is made up of 14 amino acids. Germline CDR1 is ENHRY and CDR2 is SYGVKD. The DNA of the CDR3 is TGTGCCATGGGGGGACTAGGGGCACGCGGCGAGCAGTACTTC. This codes for CAMGGLGARGEQYF.

This clonotype has a handful of counts. The chain has TRBV7-3 and TRBJ1-3; D gene uncertain. CDR3 length equals 13 residues. From germline, CDR1 is SGHTA and CDR2 FQGTGA. Trimming shortened V by 8 bases and J by 1 base, and 9 bases separated the two germline ends. The chain's CDR3 is CASAQDSGNTIYF. Written as DNA, the CDR3 is TGTGCCAGCGCGCAGGATTCTGGAAACACCATATATTTT.

This clonotype has only a few counts. The chain joins TRBV6-5 to TRBJ2-3, with TRBD2 identical over 12 bases. The CDR3 is 15 amino acids. Germline CDR1 MNHEY, CDR2 SVGAGI. V was pared by 7 bases and J by 4 bases, with 6 bases of the junction left unmatched. CDR3 sequence: CASKQTSGGSDTQYF. CDR3 coding DNA: TGTGCCAGCAAACAGACTAGCGGGGGCTCAGATACGCAGTATTTT.

This clonotype was counted between two and nine times. V usage is TRBV28 and J usage is TRBJ2-7, with D possibly being TRBD1 (6 bases). The germline V gene encodes CDR1 MDHEN and CDR2 SYDVKM. V was shortened by 11 bases and J by 0 bases, with 11 bases between the two germline ends. This CDR3 is 12 amino acids long. CDR3 nucleotides: TGTGCCGGGGGCGGAAACTCCTACGAGCAGTACTTC. Encoded protein: CAGGGNSYEQYF.

This chain uses TRBV18 with TRBJ2-2; tentatively, D is TRBD2 (6 bases). V lost 2 bases and J lost 0, with 10 bases in between. This CDR3 is 16 amino acids long. The germline gives CDR1 KGHSH, CDR2 LQKENI. CDR3 DNA: TGTGCCAGCTCACCAGCGGGGCTAGCGAACACCGGGGAGCTGTTTTTT. Translation: CASSPAGLANTGELFF.

This clonotype was detected many times. The chain couples TRBV5-1 to TRBJ2-7; D unclear. Germline CDR1 is SGHRS and CDR2 is YFSETQ. The length of the CDR3 is 15 residues. The V end lost 4 bases, the J end lost 4 bases, and 18 bases lay between the germline ends. The DNA of the CDR3 is TGCGCCAGCAGCACCCCGAGGATTAACCAGTACGAGCAGTACTTC. Amino acids: CASSTPRINQYEQYF.

This clonotype was detected a few times. The V and J genes are TRBV12-3 or TRBV12-4 and TRBJ2-3; 7 nucleotides line up with TRBD2. Unmatched junction bases numbered 14, after V lost 5 bases and J lost 3 bases. CDR3 length: 17 residues. CDR3 sequence: CASSRGITGLKTDTQYF. CDR3 nucleotide sequence: TGTGCCAGCAGTCGGGGAATAACGGGACTAAAAACAGATACGCAGTATTTT.